This T cell receptor (beta chain) was found in a study of T cells in women clearing cervical HPV infection (dated by TCRdb to the late 2010s). Describing the broader study: Cases were some 26 women with histologically confirmed HPV16-related CIN3 or worse, including a couple of invasive cancers. Controls were 20 to 30 women whose single incident HPV16 infection cleared within 12 months without precancer or cancer developing. Case blood was taken at the visit when the lesion was first identified, whereas control blood was taken when infection was no longer detected. For cases, a median interval of about 150 days, with an interquartile range of about 90 to 210 days, was observed between lesion detection and blood sampling. Since HLA typing was available for only a few women, HLA type could not be ruled out as a confounder. This exploratory proof-of-principle case-control study, nested within the Guanacaste HPV Natural History Study in Costa Rica, compared TCR repertoires among women with different cervical HPV16 outcomes. Cases and controls were matched on year of sample collection and on age within five years. Median age was about 35 years in cases versus around 40 in controls, and baseline characteristics did not differ significantly. The parent cohort enrolled roughly 9,600 women aged 18 or older in Guanacaste, Costa Rica, during about 1992 to 1994 and followed them for six to eight years. Five blinded duplicates per group were added as quality controls, so that approximately 60 samples were obtained: around 50 participants and 10 replicates. Summary of the overall study and its limitations: Random forest classifiers that combined richness and V gene abundances separated cases from controls with an estimated AUC of less than 0.85. The cross-sectional design could not show whether associations preceded infection or resulted from it; effector/memory subsets and HPV-specific T cells were not isolated. TRBV6-7 relative abundance was lower in cases than in controls (around 0.11% versus 0.15%; Bonferroni P = 0.0008). Significantly higher TCR repertoire richness was observed in CIN3+ cases than in controls across sequencing depths, whereas no difference in evenness was found. T-cell numbers per sample were unknown, so richness differences could reflect varying T-cell content rather than repertoire biology.

Every participant had a single incident cervical HPV16 infection, and prevalent HPV16 infections were excluded. Cervical HPV DNA was detected with MY09/MY11 PCR, and genotyping was done with dot-blot hybridization. Fifteen mL of heparinized blood were centrifuged, and the buffy coat was split into aliquots, frozen at -30 degrees C, and then kept at -80 degrees C. QIAGEN kits were used to extract genomic DNA from buffy coat specimens. A remark on this clone: Its specific antigen is unknown. The sequenced fragment ends 3 residues before the CDR3 boundary, so the rest is inferred from the germline J gene.

Based on the germline V gene (reference sequence), the CDR1 and CDR2 sequences are DFQATT and SNEGSKA. The CDR3 holds 18 amino acids from the cysteine to the phenylalanine. The CDR3 was read in part: 45 bases, with the frame set at base 1. After removal of 6 bases from V and 6 bases from J, the junction retains 20 bases not matched to a gene. The immunoSEQ assay used multiplex PCR to amplify TCR beta CDR3 regions from an average of around 1,200 ng of genomic DNA per sample. To correct primer bias, the assay used a complete synthetic TCR repertoire to set an amplification baseline. The amplicons were sequenced on the Illumina platform. Regarding the original processing steps: Sequences were error-corrected by clustering with frequency ratios and a modified nearest-neighbor algorithm, then analyzed in the immunoSEQ Analyzer with IMGT gene definitions. At each rarefaction depth, TCR richness and evenness were averaged across 20 rarefaction repeats, and samples with fewer sequences than that depth were excluded. V, D and J gene relative abundances were compared between groups with Wilcoxon rank sum tests, applying FDR correction. In the blinded duplicates, the intraclass correlation was roughly 96% for TCR richness and averaged 76.4% across around 70 gene segments. TCRdb retrieved this table from immuneACCESS and kept in-frame rearrangements only. Not all clones are present; in checked studies, unresolved V genes account for under half, and no reason is known for the remainder. The D gene and trimming were derived from the DNA, and the V and J assignments and clone size from that table. The sample table gives tens of thousands of clones. The top ten constitute around 9.2% of the sample.

The sequence came from a woman aged 18 to 69 with a cervical HPV16 infection that either progressed to CIN3+ or cleared (not recorded which). The V gene is TRBV20-1 and the J gene is TRBJ2-1; 10 bases in the junction line up with TRBD2. The material sequenced was blood buffy coat. CDR3 sequence: CSAPGGLAGAGLINEQFF. CDR3 bases read: TGCAGTGCCCCGGGGGGGCTAGCGGGAGCTGGGCTGATCAATGAG.